These 4 T cell receptor beta chains originate from one sample sequenced in a study of blood T cells in healthy people across ages. With a J-beta primer mix and a sample-barcoded 5' primer, a second PCR ran 7 to 11 cycles. TCRdb processed the 5' RACE reads anew with MiXCR; each CDR3 protein has one entry. The top ten hold around 13% of the sample, which has 850,000 to 1,100,000 distinct CDR3 sequences, roughly two fifths seen once. The material sequenced was blood. The source is a young man in good health.

In its sample, this clonotype was seen many times. The gene calls are TRBV29-1 and TRBJ2-7, with TRBD1 identical over 8 bases. The trim removed 4 bases at V and 4 bases at J, leaving 12 bases unmatched. This CDR3 contains 15 residues. Germline V lookup: CDR1 SQVTM, CDR2 ANQGSEA. For the CDR3, the DNA is TGCAGCGTTGGAGTTGGGCAGGGGGCGCTTTACGAGCAGTACTTC. Translation: CSVGVGQGALYEQYF.

CDR3 in amino acids: CASSPRDRENEQFF. The CDR3 coding sequence is TGTGCCAGCAGTCCCCGGGACAGGGAGAATGAGCAGTTCTTC. The genes are TRBV12-3 or TRBV12-4 and TRBJ2-1, with TRBD1 identical over 9 bases. The V segment lost 5 bases and the J segment 7 bases; nucleotides outside the gene matches: 6. CDR3 length: 14 residues.

The rearrangement uses TRBV18 and TRBJ2-5; a weak D match, TRBD1 (5 bases). The germline V gene encodes CDR1 KGHSH and CDR2 LQKENI. The V and J ends lost 1 base and 1 base respectively, with 10 bases between them. This CDR3 is built from 15 residues. The CDR3 region has the DNA TGTGCCAGCTCACCACTGGGGCGGACCCAAGAGACCCAGTACTTC. Protein sequence: CASSPLGRTQETQYF.

The J gene is TRBJ1-1, the V gene TRBV9; 8 positions agree with TRBD1. CDR1 is SGDLS, CDR2 YYNGEE, per germline. This CDR3 has 14 amino acids. The V and J ends lost 3 bases and 1 base, in that order; junction bases with no gene match: 2. CDR3 DNA sequence: TGTGCCAGCAGCGGGGACAGGTGGAACACTGAAGCTTTCTTT. Amino acid sequence: CASSGDRWNTEAFF. Using reference TRBV9 and TRBJ1-1 for the parts outside the CDR3, the full variable domain is DSGVTQTPKHLITATGQRVTLRCSPRSGDLSVYWYQQSLDQGLQFLIQYYNGEERAKGNILERFSAQQFPDLHSELNLSSLELGDSALYFCASSGDRWNTEAFFGQGTRLTVV.